This T cell receptor (beta chain) was found in a study of T cells of healthy individuals. The germline gives CDR1 MNHEY, CDR2 SMNVEV (reference sequence). The CDR3 consists of 13 residues. V lost 2 bases and J lost 7, with 10 bases in between. TCRdb re-analysed the 5' RACE reads in MiXCR, keeping a single row per CDR3 protein. The sample consists of about 96,000 distinct CDR3 sequences, 15% to 20% of them appearing once. The TCR comes from a human donor in good health. The rearrangement joins TRBV27 to TRBJ2-3; tentative D call: TRBD2 (5 bases). CDR3 sequence reads: CASSLQGSNTQYF. CDR3 in DNA: TGTGCCAGCAGTTTACAAGGGAGCAATACGCAGTATTTT.